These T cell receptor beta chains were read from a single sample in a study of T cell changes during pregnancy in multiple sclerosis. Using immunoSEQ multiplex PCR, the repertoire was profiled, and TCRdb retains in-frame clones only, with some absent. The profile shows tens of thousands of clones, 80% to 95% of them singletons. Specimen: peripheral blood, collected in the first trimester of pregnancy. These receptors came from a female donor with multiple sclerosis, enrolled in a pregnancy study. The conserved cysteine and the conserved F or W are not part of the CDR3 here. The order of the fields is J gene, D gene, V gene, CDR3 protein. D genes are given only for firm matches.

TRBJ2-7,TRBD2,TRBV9,ASSTWTSGSLFGEQY
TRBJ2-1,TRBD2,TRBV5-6,ASSSTSGNEQF
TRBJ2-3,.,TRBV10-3,AISETRALGTDTQY
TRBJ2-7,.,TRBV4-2,ASSQGTSSYEQY
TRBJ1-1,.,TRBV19,ASSSYGEGLTEAF
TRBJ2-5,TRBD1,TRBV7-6,ASSVGQGEGETQY
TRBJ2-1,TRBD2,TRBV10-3,AISPAGVNEQF
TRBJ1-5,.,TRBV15,ATSSRSLQGFINQPQH
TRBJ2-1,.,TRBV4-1,ASSQGGGNPFYNEQF
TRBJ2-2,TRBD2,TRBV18,ASSPMKIAGVTGELF
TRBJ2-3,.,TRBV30,AGAGSDTQY
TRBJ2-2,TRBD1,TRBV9,ASSLPGTGVSGELF
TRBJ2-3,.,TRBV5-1,ASSLGGVSTDTQY
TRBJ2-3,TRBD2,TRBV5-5,ASSPRLASITDTQY
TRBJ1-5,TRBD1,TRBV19,ASSIGQGLNQPQH
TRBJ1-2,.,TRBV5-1,ASSLEGLNYGYT
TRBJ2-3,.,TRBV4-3,ASSQVGTYSTDTQY
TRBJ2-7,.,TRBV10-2,ASRTYSYEQY
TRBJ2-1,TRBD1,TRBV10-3,AISIGQGAGDEQF
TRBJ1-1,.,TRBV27,ASSPFRRGYTEAF